This T cell receptor beta chain was sequenced for a study of T cell responses to AZD1222 COVID-19 vaccine. Study-level findings and limits: Spike-specific TCRs gained breadth and depth after people received two AZD1222 doses. Mostly white British, mostly female donors; authors suggested clonal diversity may be underestimated. At baseline, seropositivity was found in only a handful of AZD1222 recipients. Repertoire samples came only from after the peak T cell response.

Libraries were prepared by immunoSEQ multiplex PCR; TCRdb keeps only in-frame clonotypes and omits some of them. The sample lists approximately 99,000 clones, over 85% occurring once. The V gene lost 4 bases and the J gene lost 7 bases, with 10 bases spanning the gap. Germline V gene lookup returns CDR1 SGHAT and CDR2 FQNNGV. This CDR3 has 12 amino acids. This clone was recorded a few times. Antigen: not known. The sample here was peripheral blood, taken on day 0 of MenACWY control vaccination. J is TRBJ1-2 and V is TRBV11-2, with D unclear. The sequence came from an adult in good health. CDR3 residues: CASSSRRSGYTF. CDR3 coding DNA: TGTGCCAGCAGCTCCCGACGTTCTGGCTACACCTTC.